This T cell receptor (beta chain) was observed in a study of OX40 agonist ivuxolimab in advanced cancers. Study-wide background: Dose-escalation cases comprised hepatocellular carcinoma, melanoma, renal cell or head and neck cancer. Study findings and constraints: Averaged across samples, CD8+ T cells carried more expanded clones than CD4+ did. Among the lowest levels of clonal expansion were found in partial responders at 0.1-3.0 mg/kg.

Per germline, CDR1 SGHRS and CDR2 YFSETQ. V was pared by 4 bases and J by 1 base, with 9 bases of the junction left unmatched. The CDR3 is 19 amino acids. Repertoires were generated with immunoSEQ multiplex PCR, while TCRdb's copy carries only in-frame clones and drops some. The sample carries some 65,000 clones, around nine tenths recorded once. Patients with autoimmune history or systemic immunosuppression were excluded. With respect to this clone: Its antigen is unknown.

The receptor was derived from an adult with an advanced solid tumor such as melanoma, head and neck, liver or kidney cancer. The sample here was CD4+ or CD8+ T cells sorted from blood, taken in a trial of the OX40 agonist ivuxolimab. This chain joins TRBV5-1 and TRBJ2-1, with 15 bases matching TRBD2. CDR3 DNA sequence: TGCGCCAGCAGCCCCGGACTAGCGGGGGGGCCCAAGTCCTACAATGAGCAGTTCTTC. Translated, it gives CASSPGLAGGPKSYNEQFF.